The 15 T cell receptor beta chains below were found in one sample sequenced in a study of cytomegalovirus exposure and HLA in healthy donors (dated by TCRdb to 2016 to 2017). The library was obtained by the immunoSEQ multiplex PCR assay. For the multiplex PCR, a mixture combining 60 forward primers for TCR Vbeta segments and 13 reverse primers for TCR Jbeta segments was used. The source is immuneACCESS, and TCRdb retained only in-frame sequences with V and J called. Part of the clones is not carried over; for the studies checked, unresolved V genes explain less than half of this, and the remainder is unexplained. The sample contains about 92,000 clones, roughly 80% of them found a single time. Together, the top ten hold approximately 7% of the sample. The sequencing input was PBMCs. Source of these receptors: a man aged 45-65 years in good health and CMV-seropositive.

The CDR3 region is CAWSRQGGPYEQYF. In DNA, the CDR3 is TGTGCCTGGAGCCGACAGGGGGGACCCTACGAGCAGTACTTC. This sequence joins TRBV30 and TRBJ2-7; 9 bases match TRBD1. This CDR3 is built from 14 residues. Germline V gives CDR1 GTSNPN, CDR2 SVGIG (reference sequence). V lost 3 bases, J lost 2 bases, and 5 bases stayed unmatched.

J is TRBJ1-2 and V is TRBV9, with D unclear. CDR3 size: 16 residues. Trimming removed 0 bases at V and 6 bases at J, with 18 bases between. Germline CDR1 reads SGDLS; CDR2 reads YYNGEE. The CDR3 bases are TGTGCCAGCAGCGTAGTGCTCGGGTCCCCTATCAATGGCTACACCTTC. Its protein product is CASSVVLGSPINGYTF.

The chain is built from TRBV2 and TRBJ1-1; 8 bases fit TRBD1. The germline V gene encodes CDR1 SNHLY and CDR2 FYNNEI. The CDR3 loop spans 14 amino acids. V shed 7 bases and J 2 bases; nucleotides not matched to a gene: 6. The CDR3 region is CASTIGQGNTEAFF. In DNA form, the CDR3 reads TGTGCCAGCACTATCGGACAGGGCAACACTGAAGCTTTCTTT.

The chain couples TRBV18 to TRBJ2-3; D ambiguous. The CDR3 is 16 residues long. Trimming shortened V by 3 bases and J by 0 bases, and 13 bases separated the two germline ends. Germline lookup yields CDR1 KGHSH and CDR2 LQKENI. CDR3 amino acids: CASSPTPTSSTDTQYF. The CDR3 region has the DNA TGTGCCAGCTCACCCACCCCAACTTCTAGCACAGATACGCAGTATTTT.

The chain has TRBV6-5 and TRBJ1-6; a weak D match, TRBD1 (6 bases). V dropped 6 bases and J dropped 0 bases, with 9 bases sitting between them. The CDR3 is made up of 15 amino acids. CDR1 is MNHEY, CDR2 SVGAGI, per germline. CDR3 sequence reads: CASRGGSSYNSPLHF. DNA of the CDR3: TGTGCCAGCAGAGGGGGTAGCTCCTATAATTCACCCCTCCACTTT.

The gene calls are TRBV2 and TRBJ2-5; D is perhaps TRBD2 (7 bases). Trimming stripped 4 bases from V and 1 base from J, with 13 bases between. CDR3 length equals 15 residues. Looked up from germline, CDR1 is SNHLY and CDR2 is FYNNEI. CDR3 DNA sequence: TGTGCCAGCAGTGTCCCAAGGGGGGGCCAAGAGACCCAGTACTTC. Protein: CASSVPRGGQETQYF.

CDR3 sequence (DNA): TGTGCCAGCGGCCGGGACACCATATATTTT. Its translation: CASGRDTIYF. The genes are TRBV5-6 and TRBJ1-3; D ambiguous. In germline, CDR1 is SGHDT, CDR2 YYEEEE. Trimming left V 7 bases short and J 8 bases short, with 7 bases between. The CDR3 is 10 residues long.

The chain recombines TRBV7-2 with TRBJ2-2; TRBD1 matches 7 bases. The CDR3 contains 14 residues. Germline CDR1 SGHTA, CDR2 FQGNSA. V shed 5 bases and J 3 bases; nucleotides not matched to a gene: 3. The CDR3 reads CASSPGQHTGELFF. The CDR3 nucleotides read TGTGCCAGCAGCCCGGGACAGCACACCGGGGAGCTGTTTTTT.

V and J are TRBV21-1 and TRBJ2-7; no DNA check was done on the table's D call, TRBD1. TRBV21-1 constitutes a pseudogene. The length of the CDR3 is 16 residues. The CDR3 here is CASSKGPRDRASEQYF. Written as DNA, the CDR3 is TGTGCCAGCAGCAAAGGGCCACGGGACAGGGCAAGCGAGCAGTACTTC.

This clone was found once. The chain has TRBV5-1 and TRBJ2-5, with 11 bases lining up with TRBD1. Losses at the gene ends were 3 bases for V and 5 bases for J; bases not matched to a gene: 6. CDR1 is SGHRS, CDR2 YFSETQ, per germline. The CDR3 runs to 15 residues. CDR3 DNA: TGCGCCAGCAGCTCGTGGACAGGGGGCGCGGAGACCCAGTACTTC. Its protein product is CASSSWTGGAETQYF.

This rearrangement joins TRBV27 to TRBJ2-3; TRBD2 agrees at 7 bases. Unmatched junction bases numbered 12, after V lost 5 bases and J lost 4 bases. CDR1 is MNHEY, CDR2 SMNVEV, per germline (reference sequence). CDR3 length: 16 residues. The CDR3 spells CASSPRGAGSPDTQYF. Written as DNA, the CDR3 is TGTGCCAGCAGTCCCCGGGGAGCGGGGTCCCCAGATACGCAGTATTTT.

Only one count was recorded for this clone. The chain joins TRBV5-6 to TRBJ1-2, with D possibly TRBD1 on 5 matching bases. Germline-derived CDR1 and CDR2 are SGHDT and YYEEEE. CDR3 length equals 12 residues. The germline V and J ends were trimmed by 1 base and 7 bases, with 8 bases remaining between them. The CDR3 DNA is TGTGCCAGCAGCTTGATGGGGGGTGGCTACACCTTC. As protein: CASSLMGGGYTF.

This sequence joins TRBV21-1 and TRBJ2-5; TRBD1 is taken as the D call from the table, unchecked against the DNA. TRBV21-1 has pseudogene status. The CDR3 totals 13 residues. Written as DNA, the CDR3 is TGTGCCGCAGAACCGACAGAGGAGGAGACCCAGTACTTC. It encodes CAAEPTEEETQYF.

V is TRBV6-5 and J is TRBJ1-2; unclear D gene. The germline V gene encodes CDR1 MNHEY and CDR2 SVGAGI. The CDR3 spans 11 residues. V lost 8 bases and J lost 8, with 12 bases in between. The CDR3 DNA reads TGTGCCAGCGCTTCGGGAGGAGGCTACACCTTC. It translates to CASASGGGYTF.

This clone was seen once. CDR3 protein: CASSPRGTTQETQYF. CDR3 in DNA: TGTGCCAGCAGCCCTCGCGGGACCACACAAGAGACCCAGTACTTC. This chain connects TRBV9 to TRBJ2-5, with a tentative D call TRBD2 (6 bases). In germline, CDR1 is SGDLS, CDR2 YYNGEE. The CDR3 sequence is 15 residues long. Trimming stripped 4 bases from V and 2 bases from J, with 15 bases between.